This T cell receptor (beta chain) was identified in a study of OX40 agonist ivuxolimab in advanced cancers. Study in general: Treatment received earlier with anti-PD-1, anti-PD-L1 or anti-CTLA-4 agents was allowed, and over 35% had some. Whole-study results and caveats: Clonal expansion was seen in CD4+ and CD8+ blood T cells by week 6 at 0.1 to 3.0 mg/kg. Expanded clones were, on average, more numerous among CD8+ T cells than CD4+.

Clones were read by immunoSEQ multiplex PCR, and TCRdb kept only the in-frame ones, dropping some. The repertoire holds 50,000 or so clones, with approximately 88% as singletons. The germline V gene encodes CDR1 LNHNV and CDR2 YYDKDF (reference sequence). V lost 6 bases and J lost 3; bases outside the gene matches: 9. This CDR3 comprises 15 residues. On this clone itself: As yet, its antigen is unknown.

The V gene is TRBV15, the J gene TRBJ2-3; 7 bases are shared with TRBD1. This receptor was identified in an adult with an advanced solid tumor such as melanoma, head and neck, liver or kidney cancer. Sample: CD4+ or CD8+ T cells sorted from blood, taken in a trial of the OX40 agonist ivuxolimab. The CDR3 loop reads CATSDRVLLTDTQYF. CDR3 sequence (DNA): TGTGCCACCAGTGACAGGGTGCTTCTTACAGATACGCAGTATTTT.